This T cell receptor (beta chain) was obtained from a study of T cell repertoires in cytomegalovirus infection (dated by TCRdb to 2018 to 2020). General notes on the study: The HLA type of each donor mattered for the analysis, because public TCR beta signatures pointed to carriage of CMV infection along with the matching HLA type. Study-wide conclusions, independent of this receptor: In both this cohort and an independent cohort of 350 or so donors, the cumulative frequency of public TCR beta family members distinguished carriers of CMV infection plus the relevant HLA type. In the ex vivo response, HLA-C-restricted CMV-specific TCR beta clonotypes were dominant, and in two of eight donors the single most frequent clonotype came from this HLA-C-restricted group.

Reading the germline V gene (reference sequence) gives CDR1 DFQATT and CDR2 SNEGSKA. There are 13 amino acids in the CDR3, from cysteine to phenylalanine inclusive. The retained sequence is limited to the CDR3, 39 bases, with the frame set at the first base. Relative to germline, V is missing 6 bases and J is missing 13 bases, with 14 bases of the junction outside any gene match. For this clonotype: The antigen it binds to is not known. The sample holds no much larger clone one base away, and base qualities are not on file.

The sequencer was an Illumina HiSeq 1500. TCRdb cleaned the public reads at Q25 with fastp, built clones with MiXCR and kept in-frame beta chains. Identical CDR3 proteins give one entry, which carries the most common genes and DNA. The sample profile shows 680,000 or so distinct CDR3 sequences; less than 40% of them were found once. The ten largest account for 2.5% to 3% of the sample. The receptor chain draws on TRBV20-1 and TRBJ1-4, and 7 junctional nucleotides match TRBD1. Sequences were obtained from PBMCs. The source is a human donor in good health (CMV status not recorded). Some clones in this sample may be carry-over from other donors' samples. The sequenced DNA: TGCAGTGCCAAGGGACAGCCCCGAGGAGCACTGTTTTTT. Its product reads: CSAKGQPRGALFF.